Listed below are T cell receptor beta chains from one sample, sequenced in a study of blood T cell repertoires in COVID-19. Libraries were prepared by immunoSEQ multiplex PCR; TCRdb keeps only in-frame clonotypes and omits some of them. This sample yields approximately 200,000 clones, of which about 90% are seen a single time; roughly 1.5% belongs to the top ten. Sequencing was carried out using peripheral blood. The source is a man aged 18 to 30 with active or convalescent COVID-19. The CDR3 runs from the conserved cysteine through the conserved F or W. D genes are given only for firm matches. A clone size is listed for some rows: how often the clone was seen (once, few, many), or a class if it is expanded.

TRBV5-4	TRBJ2-7	-	TRBD2	TGTGCCAGCAGCCCGCCTAGCGGGACCTACGAGCAGTACTTC	CASSPPSGTYEQYF
TRBV30	TRBJ2-1	once	-	TGTGCCTGGACCAGTGAGCGAAATGAGCAGTTCTTC	CAWTSERNEQFF
TRBV15	TRBJ1-4	-	-	TGTGCCACCAACATTGCAACTAATGAAAAACTGTTTTTT	CATNIATNEKLFF
TRBV27	TRBJ2-1	-	TRBD1	TGTGCCAGCAGCCGTACAAGGACAGGGAACAATGAGCAGTTCTTC	CASSRTRTGNNEQFF
TRBV19	TRBJ2-7	-	-	TGTGCCAGTAGTATACTCGGCCTCGGGGAGCAGTACTTC	CASSILGLGEQYF
TRBV27	TRBJ1-2	-	TRBD1	TGTGCCAGCAGTTTTGGGGGACAGGGGGCTGGCTACACCTTC	CASSFGGQGAGYTF
TRBV2	TRBJ1-6	few	TRBD1	TGTGCCAGCAGTAAAGACAGGGGGTGGTCACCCCTCCACTTT	CASSKDRGWSPLHF
TRBV28	TRBJ2-2	-	-	TGTGCCAGCACCCCATTAGGGGACTCAAAGGTCGGGGAGCTGTTTTTT	CASTPLGDSKVGELFF
TRBV11-2	TRBJ2-5	-	-	TGTGCCAGCAGCCTGAGACTAGTTGGGGAGACCCAGTACTTC	CASSLRLVGETQYF
TRBV9	TRBJ2-1	-	-	TGTGCCAGCAGCGTAGCTACGACAGATAGGGTTGCGCAGTTCTTC	CASSVATTDRVAQFF
TRBV24-1	TRBJ1-5	-	-	TGTGCCCCCAGTGGGGGTAGGGGGGGCCAGGGGTCCCAGCATTTT	CAPSGGRGGQGSQHF
TRBV30	TRBJ1-6	-	TRBD1	TGTGCCTGGAATTCGCGGGGACAGTCCTATAATTCACCCCTCCACTTT	CAWNSRGQSYNSPLHF
TRBV9	TRBJ2-1	-	TRBD2	TGTGCCAGCAGCGTTCTAGCGGGAGGGAATGAGCAGTTCTTC	CASSVLAGGNEQFF
TRBV6-6	TRBJ2-5	-	TRBD1	TGTGCCAGCAGTTCCCGGGACAGGGCTGAGACCCAGTACTTC	CASSSRDRAETQYF
TRBV2	TRBJ2-1	-	TRBD2	TGTGCCAGCAGTGCAACTAACGGACTAGTTAGTAATGAGCAGTTCTTC	CASSATNGLVSNEQFF
TRBV29-1	TRBJ1-1	-	-	TGCAGCGTTTCAGAAGCCGGGTTCGGTCAGACTTTCTTT	CSVSEAGFGQTFF
TRBV7-2	TRBJ2-5	-	-	TGTGCCAGCAGCCCACAGGCCTTAGGAGAAGAGACCCAGTACTTC	CASSPQALGEETQYF
TRBV10-3	TRBJ2-1	-	TRBD2	TGTGCCACCCGTCTAGCGGATCTTTTCGAGCAGTTCTTC	CATRLADLFEQFF
TRBV11-2	TRBJ1-1	-	TRBD1	TGTGCCAGCAGCTTAATGGGACAGGAAGCTTTCTTT	CASSLMGQEAFF
TRBV7-3	TRBJ2-3	-	-	TGTGCCAGCAGCTGGACTTTGGGGGATACGCAGTATTTT	CASSWTLGDTQYF
TRBV27	TRBJ2-5	-	TRBD1	TGTGCCAGCAGTTTAGGGGGACAGGCCCTAGAGACCCAGTACTTC	CASSLGGQALETQYF
TRBV7-2	TRBJ2-1	-	TRBD2	TGTGCCAGCAGCCCACCGGGACTAGCGGGATACAATGAGCAGTTCTTC	CASSPPGLAGYNEQFF
TRBV2	TRBJ1-3	-	-	TGTGCCAGCAGTGGATACGGGGTATCTGGAAACACCATATATTTT	CASSGYGVSGNTIYF
TRBV29-1	TRBJ2-1	-	-	TGCAGCGTGACGGGTATCCCCCCCCCTGAGCAGTTCTTC	CSVTGIPPPEQFF